One sample yielded the 23 T cell receptor beta chains listed below, sequenced in a study of cytomegalovirus exposure and HLA in healthy donors. The PCR had 60 Vbeta and 13 Jbeta primers. Assay used: immunoSEQ multiplex PCR; TCRdb lists only in-frame clones, some missing. The repertoire holds 150,000 to 200,000 clones, around nine tenths seen once, with under 2% in the top ten. The sequencing sample was made of PBMCs. The receptors were sampled from a woman in her late teens or twenties in good health and CMV-seronegative.

The V call is TRBV6-6, the J call TRBJ1-5, with a weak D call TRBD1 (5 bases). Germline V gene data show CDR1 as MNHNY and CDR2 as SVGAGI (reference sequence). The CDR3 runs to 12 residues. With 2 bases removed from V and 15 bases from J, the gap between germline ends came to 14 bases. The CDR3 DNA reads TGTGCCAGCAGTTACCTAGACAGCTCCTGGCATTTT. Its protein product is CASSYLDSSWHF.

The chain is built from TRBV19 and TRBJ2-3; 12 nucleotides align to TRBD2. The CDR3 loop spans 19 amino acids. With 1 base clipped from V and 1 base from J, the junction kept 9 bases outside the gene matches. The V gene's germline CDR1 is LNHDA and CDR2 SQIVND (reference sequence). The CDR3 nucleotides read TGTGCCAGTAGTATAGGGCGACTAGCGGGAGAGATCCGCACAGATACGCAGTATTTT. Translating gives CASSIGRLAGEIRTDTQYF.

This rearrangement joins TRBV2 to TRBJ2-5; D unclear. Trimming took 3 bases from V and 5 from J, leaving 4 bases between them. The CDR3 totals 11 residues. CDR1 and CDR2 from the germline V gene are SNHLY and FYNNEI. Here the CDR3 DNA reads TGTGCCAGCAGTGAGGCTGAGACCCAGTACTTC. Its translation is CASSEAETQYF. The entire variable domain, with the rest obtained from reference TRBV2 and TRBJ2-5, is as follows: EPEVTQTPSHQVTQMGQEVILRCVPISNHLYFYWYRQILGQKVEFLVSFYNNEISEKSEIFDDQFSVERPDGSNFTLKIRSTKLEDSAMYFCASSEAETQYFGPGTRLLVL.

The chain links TRBV7-6 to TRBJ2-7; tentative D call: TRBD1 (6 bases). The V gene's germline CDR1 is SGHVS and CDR2 FNYEAQ. The CDR3 is made up of 13 amino acids. Deletions cut 5 bases from V and 3 bases from J, with 11 bases between. As DNA, the CDR3 is TGTGCCAGCAGCCCGGGACAAGTCTACGAGCAGTACTTC. The encoded protein is CASSPGQVYEQYF.

The CDR3 DNA reads TGTGCCAGCAGCCAGACAGGGAGTAACAATCAGCCCCAGCATTTT. Amino acids: CASSQTGSNNQPQHF. The V and J genes are TRBV6-5 and TRBJ1-5; TRBD1 matches at 7 bases. The V segment lost 6 bases and the J segment 3 bases; nucleotides outside the gene matches: 8. The germline V gene encodes CDR1 MNHEY and CDR2 SVGAGI. The CDR3 sequence is 15 residues long.

V usage is TRBV5-4 and J usage is TRBJ1-1; 9 bases agree with TRBD1. After removal of 2 bases from V and 5 bases from J, the junction contained 4 bases not matched to a gene. Germline V gene lookup returns CDR1 SGHNT and CDR2 YYREEE (reference sequence). CDR3 length: 14 amino acids. The CDR3 coding sequence is TGTGCCAGCAGCTTAAACAGGGGGCTAACTGAAGCTTTCTTT. Protein: CASSLNRGLTEAFF.

The chain couples TRBV11-3 to TRBJ2-7; the match to TRBD1 covers 8 bases. This CDR3 is built from 14 residues. CDR1 and CDR2 from the germline V gene are SGHNT and YENEEA. The J segment lost 6 bases and the V segment lost 5 bases, leaving 9 bases of the junction unmatched. The CDR3 region is CASSPRTGRPEQYF. The CDR3 DNA is TGTGCCAGCAGCCCCCGGACAGGGAGGCCCGAGCAGTACTTC.

This chain joins TRBV4-3 and TRBJ2-3, with 8 bases matching TRBD2. V lost 4 bases and J lost 2; bases outside the gene matches: 11. Germline assignment: CDR1 LGHNA and CDR2 YSLEER. The CDR3 is made up of 17 amino acids. CDR3 nucleotide sequence: TGCGCCAGCAGCCCCGGGGGAGCGGGAGCGAACACAGATACGCAGTATTTT. Protein: CASSPGGAGANTDTQYF.

J is TRBJ1-2 and V is TRBV18, with D possibly matching TRBD1 (6 bases). Germline V CDR1 and CDR2: KGHSH, LQKENI. V was trimmed by 3 bases and J by 0 bases, leaving 14 bases between them. The CDR3 extends over 16 amino acids. The DNA of the CDR3 is TGTGCCAGCTCACCGCTGATGGACAGTGCTAACTATGGCTACACCTTC. Amino acids: CASSPLMDSANYGYTF.

Note on this clone: The junction does not match germline at one end; this may be a read error. The chain employs TRBV7-9 and TRBJ1-2, with D unresolved. From germline, CDR1 is SEHNR and CDR2 FQNEAQ (reference sequence). This CDR3 comprises 16 residues. The CDR3 here is CSSSRLGPRSHYGYTF. The CDR3 bases are TGTTCCAGCAGCCGACTAGGGCCTCGTTCCCATTATGGCTACACCTTC. The full variable domain, with the rest looked up from reference TRBV7-9 and TRBJ1-2, is DTGVSQNPRHKITKRGQNVTFRCDPISEHNRLYWYRQTLGQGPEFLTYFQNEAQLEKSRLLSDRFSAERPKGSFSTLEIQRTEQGDSAMYLCSSSRLGPRSHYGYTFGSGTRLTVV.

The chain is built from TRBV7-9 and TRBJ2-1; D unresolved. The germline V and J ends were trimmed by 3 bases and 8 bases, with 8 bases remaining between them. Germline lookup yields CDR1 SEHNR and CDR2 FQNEAQ (reference sequence). This CDR3 is 12 amino acids long. The CDR3 here is CASSFPRDEQFF. CDR3 DNA sequence: TGTGCCAGCAGCTTCCCCCGCGATGAGCAGTTCTTC. Full variable domain (outside the CDR3, taken from reference TRBV7-9 and TRBJ2-1): DTGVSQNPRHKITKRGQNVTFRCDPISEHNRLYWYRQTLGQGPEFLTYFQNEAQLEKSRLLSDRFSAERPKGSFSTLEIQRTEQGDSAMYLCASSFPRDEQFFGPGTRLTVL.

The chain couples TRBV12-5 to TRBJ2-2; a possible D gene is TRBD2 (6 bases). The CDR3 extends over 15 amino acids. V was cut by 7 bases and J by 3 bases, with 15 bases left in between. Germline V gene lookup returns CDR1 LGHNT and CDR2 FRNRAP. The CDR3 reads CASAPGTGYTGELFF. In DNA, the CDR3 is TGTGCTAGTGCTCCCGGGACTGGATACACCGGGGAGCTGTTTTTT.

The V call is TRBV13, the J call TRBJ2-5, with 10 bases matching TRBD2. The J segment lost 4 bases and the V segment lost 4 bases, leaving 9 bases of the junction unmatched. Germline assignment: CDR1 PRHDT and CDR2 FYEKMQ (reference sequence). The CDR3 totals 16 residues. The CDR3 region has the DNA TGTGCCAGCAGCTACGTTAGCGGGGGGCCCAGAGAGACCCAGTACTTC. The encoded protein is CASSYVSGGPRETQYF.

V usage is TRBV6-6 and J usage is TRBJ1-4; weak D call: TRBD1 (5 bases). The V gene's germline CDR1 is MNHNY and CDR2 SVGAGI (reference sequence). V was pared by 5 bases and J by 7 bases, with 14 bases between. The CDR3 sequence is 14 residues long. The CDR3 region is CASSRGWEVEKLFF. The CDR3 DNA reads as TGTGCCAGCAGTAGGGGATGGGAGGTTGAAAAACTGTTTTTT.

As regards this clone: At one of its ends the junction is not consistent with the germline gene, which may arise from a read error. V gene TRBV5-4 combines with J gene TRBJ2-7; 10 positions match TRBD2. Germline CDR1 and CDR2: SGHNT and YYREEE (reference sequence). The CDR3 is 15 residues long. The CDR3 nucleotides read TGTGCCAGCAGCAGCCGACTAGCGGGTTCCTACGCGCAGTACTTC. It is translated as CASSSRLAGSYAQYF. Full variable domain (remainder filled in from reference TRBV5-4 and TRBJ2-7): ETGVTQSPTHLIKTRGQQVTLRCSSQSGHNTVSWYQQALGQGPQFIFQYYREEENGRGNFPPRFSGLQFPNYSSELNVNALELDDSALYLCASSSRLAGSYAQYFGPGTRLTVT.

The chain employs TRBV7-9 and TRBJ2-6, with TRBD1 matching over 11 bases. Trimming removed 6 bases from V and 4 bases from J; junction bases left unmatched: 11. The germline V gene encodes CDR1 SEHNR and CDR2 FQNEAQ (reference sequence). The CDR3 is 18 amino acids. The DNA for the CDR3 is TGTGCCAGCAGGGTCGCGGGACAGGGGGGCCCGGGGGCCAACGTCCTGACTTTC. It specifies CASRVAGQGGPGANVLTF.

This clone was detected only once. In nucleotides, the CDR3 is TGTGCCAATTTTGACAGGTACTTTGGCTACACCTTC. Amino acids: CANFDRYFGYTF. The rearrangement joins TRBV10-3 to TRBJ1-2, with D tentatively TRBD1 (6 bases). V lost 10 bases and J 7 bases, leaving 16 bases between the germline ends. Germline V gives CDR1 ENHRY, CDR2 SYGVKD. CDR3 size: 12 residues.

This chain connects TRBV9 to TRBJ2-3, with TRBD1 identical over 9 bases. CDR3 length equals 15 residues. The trim removed 0 bases at V and 7 bases at J, leaving 6 bases unmatched. Germline V gene data show CDR1 as SGDLS and CDR2 as YYNGEE. The CDR3 DNA follows: TGTGCCAGCAGCGTAGAAGGGACAGGGCAGTATACGCAGTATTTT. It specifies CASSVEGTGQYTQYF.

The chain employs TRBV19 and TRBJ1-5; 7 bases agree with TRBD1. There are 15 residues in the CDR3. Germline V gene lookup returns CDR1 LNHDA and CDR2 SQIVND (reference sequence). After removal of 10 bases from V and 7 bases from J, the junction contained 16 bases not matched to a gene. CDR3 nucleotides: TGTGCCACTCAACAGGGGTTAGGGGATAGGCAGCCCCAGCATTTT. This translates into CATQQGLGDRQPQHF.

This clone was seen more than once but under ten times. The rearrangement joins TRBV27 to TRBJ1-2; 9 bases fit TRBD1. Germline trimming cut 3 bases from V and 0 bases from J; bases unmatched to any gene: 14. Germline CDR1 is MNHEY and CDR2 is SMNVEV (reference sequence). The CDR3 is 19 residues long. The CDR3 bases are TGTGCCAGCAGTTTGGCGAAGGGACAGGGCTTCCGACCTAACTATGGCTACACCTTC. Translation: CASSLAKGQGFRPNYGYTF.

V is TRBV5-4 and J is TRBJ1-2; the D gene is possibly TRBD1 (5 bases). The CDR3 consists of 13 residues. Germline lookup yields CDR1 SGHNT and CDR2 YYREEE (reference sequence). V was pared by 2 bases and J by 6 bases, with 11 bases between. The CDR3 region is CASSFQGRHGYTF. In DNA form, the CDR3 reads TGTGCCAGCAGCTTCCAGGGTAGACATGGCTACACCTTC.

The rearrangement links TRBV6-6 to TRBJ1-1; 9 bases match TRBD1. Germline assignment: CDR1 MNHNY and CDR2 SVGAGI (reference sequence). The CDR3 is 14 residues long. With 2 bases clipped from V and 6 bases from J, the junction kept 4 bases outside the gene matches. DNA of the CDR3: TGTGCCAGCAGTTACGTGACAGGGGGGGCTGAAGCTTTCTTT. It specifies CASSYVTGGAEAFF.

The rearrangement joins TRBV5-4 to TRBJ2-3; possibly TRBD2 for D (7 bases). Trimming took off 1 base at V and 7 bases at J, with 19 bases between the two ends. The V gene's germline CDR1 is SGHNT and CDR2 YYREEE (reference sequence). This CDR3 region has 16 residues. The CDR3 sequence is CASSLFGGAGFNTQYF. The CDR3 DNA reads as TGTGCCAGCAGCTTGTTTGGGGGGGCGGGGTTCAATACGCAGTATTTT.